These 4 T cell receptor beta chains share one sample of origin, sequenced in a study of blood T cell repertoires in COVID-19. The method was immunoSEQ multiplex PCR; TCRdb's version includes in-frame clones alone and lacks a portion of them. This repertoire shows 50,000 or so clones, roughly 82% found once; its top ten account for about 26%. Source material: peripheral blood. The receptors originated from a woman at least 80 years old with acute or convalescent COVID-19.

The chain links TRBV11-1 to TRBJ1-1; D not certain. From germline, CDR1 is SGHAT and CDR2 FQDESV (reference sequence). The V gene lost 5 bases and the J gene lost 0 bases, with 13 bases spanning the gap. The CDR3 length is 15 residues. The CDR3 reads CASSDRRSMNTEAFF. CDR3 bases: TGTGCCAGCAGCGATAGGAGGAGCATGAACACTGAAGCTTTCTTT.

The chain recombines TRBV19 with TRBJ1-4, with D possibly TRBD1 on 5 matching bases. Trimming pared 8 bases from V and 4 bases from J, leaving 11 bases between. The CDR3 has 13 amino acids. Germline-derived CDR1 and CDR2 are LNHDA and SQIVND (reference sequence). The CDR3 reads CASRRGLNEKLFF. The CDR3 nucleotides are TGTGCCAGTCGGCGGGGACTTAATGAAAAACTGTTTTTT.

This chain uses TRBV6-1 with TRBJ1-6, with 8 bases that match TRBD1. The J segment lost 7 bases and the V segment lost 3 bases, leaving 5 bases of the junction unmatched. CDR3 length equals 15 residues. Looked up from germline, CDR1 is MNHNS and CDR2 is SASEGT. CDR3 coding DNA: TGTGCCAGCAGTGATAGCAGGGGGCGGAATTCACCCCTCCACTTT. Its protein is CASSDSRGRNSPLHF.

CDR3 protein: CASNLGGNTEAFF. DNA for the CDR3: TGTGCCAGTAACTTGGGAGGTAACACTGAAGCTTTCTTT. The J gene is TRBJ1-1, the V gene TRBV19; D unclear. V was trimmed by 7 bases and J by 2 bases, leaving 11 bases between them. CDR1 LNHDA and CDR2 SQIVND come from the germline V gene (reference sequence). The CDR3 loop spans 13 amino acids. Complete variable domain (other parts from reference TRBV19 and TRBJ1-1): DGGITQSPKYLFRKEGQNVTLSCEQNLNHDAMYWYRQDPGQGLRLIYYSQIVNDFQKGDIAEGYSVSREKKESFPLTVTSAQKNPTAFYLCASNLGGNTEAFFGQGTRLTVV.